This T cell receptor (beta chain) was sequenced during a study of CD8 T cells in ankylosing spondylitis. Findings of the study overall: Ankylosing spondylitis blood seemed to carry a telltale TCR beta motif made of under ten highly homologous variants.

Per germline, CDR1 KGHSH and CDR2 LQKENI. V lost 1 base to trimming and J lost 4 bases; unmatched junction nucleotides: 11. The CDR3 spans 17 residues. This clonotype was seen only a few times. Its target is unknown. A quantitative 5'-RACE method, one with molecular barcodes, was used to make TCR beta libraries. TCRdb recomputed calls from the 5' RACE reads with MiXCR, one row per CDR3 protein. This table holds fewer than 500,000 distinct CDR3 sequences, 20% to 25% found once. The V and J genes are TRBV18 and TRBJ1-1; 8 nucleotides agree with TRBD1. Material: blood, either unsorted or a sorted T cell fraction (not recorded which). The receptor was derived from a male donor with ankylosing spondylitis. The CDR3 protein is CASSPHGLDRESTEAFF. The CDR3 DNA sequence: TGTGCCAGCTCACCACATGGCTTGGACAGGGAGAGCACTGAAGCTTTCTTT. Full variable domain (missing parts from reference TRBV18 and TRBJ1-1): NAGVMQNPRHLVRRRGQEARLRCSPMKGHSHVYWYRQLPEEGLKFMVYLQKENIIDESGMPKERFSAEFPKEGPSILRIQQVVRGDSAAYFCASSPHGLDRESTEAFFGQGTRLTVV.